Below are 18 T cell receptor beta chains sequenced from a single sample in a study of blood T cell repertoires in COVID-19 (dated by TCRdb to between 2020 and 2021). Library preparation employed the immunoSEQ multiplex PCR assay. In its TCRdb copy, this immuneACCESS table keeps in-frame sequences only and misses some clones. Where compared with another copy, unresolved V genes explain less than half of these, and the others have no known cause. The table for this sample lists just under 150,000 clones; 75% to 90% of them were counted only once. The biggest ten clones account for roughly 37% of the sample. Sequencing was performed on peripheral blood. These TCRs come from a man aged 45-65 years who had recovered from COVID-19.

This chain links TRBV3-1 (or the pseudogene TRBV3-2) with TRBJ1-4; TRBD1 matches 12 bases. J was trimmed by 4 bases and V by 3 bases; bases with no gene match: 9. Per germline, CDR1 LGHDT and CDR2 YNNKEL (reference sequence). The CDR3 is 18 amino acids. CDR3 amino acids: CASSQAGTGGLVNEKLFF. The CDR3 coding sequence is TGTGCCAGCAGCCAGGCCGGGACAGGGGGCCTAGTTAATGAAAAACTGTTTTTT.

This chain connects TRBV18 to TRBJ2-5; D perhaps matches TRBD1 (5 bases). With 3 bases removed from V and 5 bases from J, the gap between germline ends came to 16 bases. Per the germline V gene, CDR1 is KGHSH and CDR2 is LQKENI. The CDR3 totals 15 residues. CDR3 sequence reads: CASSPGITGQETQYF. Written as DNA, the CDR3 is TGTGCCAGCTCACCGGGTATTACAGGTCAGGAGACCCAGTACTTC.

The rearrangement uses TRBV6-5 and TRBJ1-1; 10 bases agree with TRBD1. Trimming cost V 2 bases and J 6 bases; bases outside gene matches: 6. Germline V gene lookup returns CDR1 MNHEY and CDR2 SVGAGI. This CDR3 region has 15 residues. In DNA form, the CDR3 reads TGTGCCAGCAGTTACGGGACAGGGGAGTGGGCTGAAGCTTTCTTT. Its translation: CASSYGTGEWAEAFF.

The rearrangement links TRBV2 to TRBJ1-5; 7 bases are a match to TRBD1. CDR1 is SNHLY, CDR2 FYNNEI, per germline. The CDR3 consists of 13 residues. Losses at the gene ends were 1 base for V and 7 bases for J; bases not matched to a gene: 1. DNA of the CDR3: TGTGCCAGCAGTGAAGGACAGGGCCAGCCCCAGCATTTT. Amino acid sequence: CASSEGQGQPQHF.

The count of this clone is one. DNA for the CDR3: TGTGCCAGCTCACGGGACATTACGAGCTCCTACAATGAGCAGTTCTTC. The encoded protein is CASSRDITSSYNEQFF. The chain employs TRBV18 and TRBJ2-1, with D perhaps matching TRBD1 (6 bases). V lost 4 bases and J 0 bases, leaving 13 bases between the germline ends. There are 16 residues in the CDR3. Germline V lookup: CDR1 KGHSH, CDR2 LQKENI.

This chain uses TRBV5-1 with TRBJ1-1, with 9 bases identical to TRBD1. CDR3 length: 16 residues. Trimming cost V 4 bases and J 0 bases; bases outside gene matches: 7. Germline CDR1 and CDR2: SGHRS and YFSETQ. The chain's CDR3 is CASSPRTGVMNTEAFF. DNA of the CDR3: TGCGCCAGCAGCCCACGGACAGGGGTAATGAACACTGAAGCTTTCTTT. Full variable domain (rest looked up from reference TRBV5-1 and TRBJ1-1): KAGVTQTPRYLIKTRGQQVTLSCSPISGHRSVSWYQQTPGQGLQFLFEYFSETQRNKGNFPGRFSGRQFSNSRSEMNVSTLELGDSALYLCASSPRTGVMNTEAFFGQGTRLTVV.

V usage is TRBV2 and J usage is TRBJ1-4; D may be TRBD1 (6 bases). The V gene lost 4 bases and the J gene lost 8 bases, with 20 bases spanning the gap. This CDR3 has 16 residues. Germline V gene lookup returns CDR1 SNHLY and CDR2 FYNNEI. The CDR3 spells CASSAYRELLSEKLFF. The DNA of the CDR3 is TGTGCCAGCAGTGCCTACAGGGAGCTCCTTTCCGAAAAACTGTTTTTT.

This clone was seen a single time. The chain links TRBV19 to TRBJ1-1; possible D gene TRBD1, 6 bases. The CDR3 sequence is 13 residues long. V was cut by 4 bases and J by 2 bases, with 8 bases left in between. Germline CDR1 and CDR2: LNHDA and SQIVND (reference sequence). The CDR3 is CASSTDRNTEAFF. The CDR3 nucleotides are TGTGCCAGTAGTACGGACAGAAACACTGAAGCTTTCTTT.

V gene TRBV2 combines with J gene TRBJ1-6; perhaps TRBD1 as D (6 bases). In germline, CDR1 is SNHLY, CDR2 FYNNEI. The CDR3 is 14 residues long. Trimming cost V 3 bases and J 8 bases, with 11 bases left between them. CDR3 in DNA: TGTGCCAGCAGTGATGCGGGGGGGCATTCACCCCTCCACTTT. It encodes CASSDAGGHSPLHF.

The chain combines TRBV7-9 with TRBJ2-7, with 9 bases matching TRBD1. The germline V gene has CDR1 SEHNR and CDR2 FQNEAQ (reference sequence). Trimming cost V 4 bases and J 5 bases; bases outside gene matches: 9. This CDR3 has 15 residues. DNA of the CDR3: TGTGCCAGCAGCTACAGGGGGCGCTCTGCCCACGAGCAGTACTTC. Translation: CASSYRGRSAHEQYF.

The rearrangement uses TRBV6-1 and TRBJ2-7; TRBD2 matches 7 bases. V gave up 3 bases and J gave up 0 bases; unmatched junction bases: 2. Per the germline V gene, CDR1 is MNHNS and CDR2 is SASEGT. This CDR3 is 14 amino acids long. The CDR3 sequence: CASSERGSSYEQYF. CDR3 coding DNA: TGTGCCAGCAGTGAGCGGGGGTCCTCCTACGAGCAGTACTTC.

Only one count was recorded for this clone. V is TRBV9 and J is TRBJ2-1; D might be TRBD2 (6 bases). In germline, CDR1 is SGDLS, CDR2 YYNGEE. The CDR3 runs 15 residues. V was clipped by 4 bases and J by 4 bases, with 15 bases between them. The chain's CDR3 is CASSTSRGSYNEQFF. The CDR3 nucleotides read TGTGCCAGCAGCACCTCCCGGGGGTCGTACAATGAGCAGTTCTTC. The variable domain in full, with the rest retrieved from reference TRBV9 and TRBJ2-1, is DSGVTQTPKHLITATGQRVTLRCSPRSGDLSVYWYQQSLDQGLQFLIQYYNGEERAKGNILERFSAQQFPDLHSELNLSSLELGDSALYFCASSTSRGSYNEQFFGPGTRLTVL.

This clone was observed a few times. The chain carries TRBV9 and TRBJ2-7; 11 nucleotides align to TRBD2. J lost 5 bases, V lost 0 bases, and 10 bases had no gene match. CDR3 length equals 17 residues. Germline loops: CDR1 SGDLS, CDR2 YYNGEE. The DNA for the CDR3 is TGTGCCAGCAGCGTAGGTGTTAGCGGGGGGGCGGTTCACGAGCAGTACTTC. Amino acid sequence: CASSVGVSGGAVHEQYF.

The CDR3 sequence is CASSLTTVNSPLHF. In DNA form, the CDR3 reads TGCGCCAGCAGCTTGACGACAGTCAATTCACCCCTCCACTTT. The chain couples TRBV5-1 to TRBJ1-6; TRBD1 is a possible D gene (5 bases). V lost 1 base to trimming and J lost 7 bases, with 9 bases between them. The CDR3 covers 14 residues. The germline V gene encodes CDR1 SGHRS and CDR2 YFSETQ. The variable domain in full, with the rest retrieved from reference TRBV5-1 and TRBJ1-6, is KAGVTQTPRYLIKTRGQQVTLSCSPISGHRSVSWYQQTPGQGLQFLFEYFSETQRNKGNFPGRFSGRQFSNSRSEMNVSTLELGDSALYLCASSLTTVNSPLHFGNGTRLTVT.

This clone appeared once. The rearrangement links TRBV30 to TRBJ1-2; D gene unclear. Germline lookup yields CDR1 GTSNPN and CDR2 SVGIG (reference sequence). The V end was cut by 5 bases, the J end by 8 bases, with 15 bases between. The CDR3 contains 12 residues. The CDR3 spells CAWALAAGGYTF. The DNA for the CDR3 is TGTGCCTGGGCTCTGGCAGCCGGGGGCTACACCTTC.

The chain carries TRBV18 and TRBJ2-7, with unresolved D. CDR3 length: 13 residues. Trimming stripped 0 bases from V and 3 bases from J, with 6 bases between. In germline, CDR1 is KGHSH, CDR2 LQKENI. The CDR3 here is CASSPPTGYEQYF. The CDR3 bases are TGTGCCAGCTCACCACCCACGGGCTACGAGCAGTACTTC.

Here the CDR3 DNA reads TGTGCCAGCAGCAAATACCATCCCCAGTCTAGCGCGGCCGGGGAGCTGTTTTTT. Translating it yields CASSKYHPQSSAAGELFF. This chain uses TRBV9 with TRBJ2-2; a weak D match, TRBD2 (6 bases). The ends were cut back, 4 bases at V and 6 bases at J, with 25 bases in the middle. The CDR3 totals 18 residues. Germline values: CDR1 SGDLS, CDR2 YYNGEE.

The V gene is TRBV4-1, the J gene TRBJ2-5, with TRBD2 matching over 10 bases. The germline V gene encodes CDR1 MGHRA and CDR2 YSYEKL. The CDR3 extends over 16 amino acids. V was pared by 1 base and J by 1 base, with 3 bases of the junction left unmatched. The CDR3 loop reads CASSQGTSGSQETQYF. CDR3 nucleotide sequence: TGCGCCAGCAGCCAAGGGACTAGCGGATCCCAAGAGACCCAGTACTTC.